Below are 8 T cell receptor beta chains sequenced from a single sample in a study of blood T cell repertoires in COVID-19. Measured with immunoSEQ multiplex PCR; TCRdb has only the in-frame clones, and not every one. The sample has roughly 280,000 clones, around 85% seen once. Sequenced input: peripheral blood. The origin of the receptors is a woman in her 70s with acute or convalescent COVID-19.

The chain recombines TRBV6-6 with TRBJ2-1, with 11 bases identical to TRBD2. The V and J ends lost 5 bases and 3 bases, in that order; junction bases with no gene match: 9. Per the germline V gene, CDR1 is MNHNY and CDR2 is SVGAGI (reference sequence). The CDR3 runs 17 residues. CDR3: CASSPLAGGPGYNEQFF. In DNA form, the CDR3 reads TGTGCCAGCAGTCCCTTAGCGGGGGGGCCTGGCTACAATGAGCAGTTCTTC.

The chain is built from TRBV3-1 (or the pseudogene TRBV3-2) and TRBJ1-2; TRBD1 might be the D (5 bases). V gave up 4 bases and J gave up 7 bases, with 22 bases separating them. The CDR3 runs to 16 residues. The germline gives CDR1 LGHDT, CDR2 YNNKEL (reference sequence). CDR3 residues: CASSPALSGQWGGYTF. The CDR3 DNA reads as TGTGCCAGCAGCCCAGCGTTATCAGGGCAGTGGGGTGGCTACACCTTC.

The chain links TRBV3-1 (or the pseudogene TRBV3-2) to TRBJ1-2; D call uncertain. CDR3 length: 11 residues. Germline values: CDR1 LGHDT, CDR2 YNNKEL (reference sequence). The V end was cut by 3 bases, the J end by 8 bases, with 7 bases between. CDR3 loop: CASSHGGGYTF. The DNA of the CDR3 is TGTGCCAGCAGCCATGGAGGGGGCTACACCTTC.

This chain's CDR3 is CASSWDSLTDTQYF. The CDR3 DNA reads TGTGCCAGCAGCTGGGACAGTTTAACAGATACGCAGTATTTT. The chain employs TRBV7-8 and TRBJ2-3; 7 bases are a match to TRBD1. CDR1 and CDR2 from the germline V gene are SGHVS and FQNEAQ. The V gene end was trimmed by 4 bases and the J gene end by 3 bases; junction bases not matched to a gene: 4. This CDR3 has 14 residues.

In its sample, this clone was seen once. V is TRBV27 and J is TRBJ2-1; D perhaps matches TRBD2 (6 bases). The V gene's germline CDR1 is MNHEY and CDR2 SMNVEV (reference sequence). Trimming left V 0 bases short and J 6 bases short, with 15 bases between. The CDR3 sequence is 16 residues long. Here the CDR3 DNA reads TGTGCCAGCAGTTTATCAGGGCCGAAGGAGGGCAATGAGCAGTTCTTC. Its translation: CASSLSGPKEGNEQFF.

V gene TRBV19 combines with J gene TRBJ2-7; TRBD1 agrees at 9 bases. Germline V CDR1 and CDR2: LNHDA, SQIVND (reference sequence). J was trimmed by 3 bases and V by 10 bases; bases with no gene match: 7. The CDR3 length is 13 residues. CDR3 coding DNA: TGTGCCACGAGGGGACAGGGTGACTACGAGCAGTACTTC. It specifies CATRGQGDYEQYF.

On this clone itself: The sample contains more than one DNA sequence encoding this CDR3. The genes are TRBV7-2 and TRBJ2-5; the match to TRBD2 covers 13 bases. With V trimmed by 1 base and J by 2 bases, 1 base remained unmatched. This CDR3 spans 16 amino acids. Germline V gene lookup returns CDR1 SGHTA and CDR2 FQGNSA. CDR3 protein: CASSLGTSGGQETQYF. For the CDR3, the DNA is TGTGCCAGCAGCTTAGGGACTAGCGGGGGACAAGAGACCCAGTACTTC.

The chain combines TRBV18 with TRBJ1-1, with D perhaps matching TRBD1 (5 bases). Germline-derived CDR1 and CDR2 are KGHSH and LQKENI. V was cut by 4 bases and J by 10 bases, with 10 bases left in between. The CDR3 is 11 residues long. Written as DNA, the CDR3 is TGTGCCAGCTCACACCGAAGGGGAGCTTTCTTT. Translated, it gives CASSHRRGAFF.